The clone carrying this T cell receptor (beta chain) has a handful of counts. The CDR3 length is 17 residues. The V segment lost 6 bases and the J segment 6 bases; nucleotides outside the gene matches: 16. Germline V gene data show CDR1 as SGHVS and CDR2 as FQNEAQ. The source of the sample is a study of blood T cell repertoires in COVID-19. Overall study: The cDNA or gDNA used as material had been derived from T cells, B-cell-depleted T cells, or PBMCs.

As handled by the study authors: Amplification with reference gene primers provided the estimates of nucleated cell counts. The protocol was immunoSEQ multiplex PCR, while the TCRdb copy is restricted to in-frame clones and leaves out a portion. Clone size and V and J calls were adopted from that table, with D and trimming inferred from the DNA. The data show 200,000 to 250,000 clones, with less than 85% seen just once and 3.5% to 4% held by the top ten. The chain employs TRBV7-8 and TRBJ1-5; TRBD1 agrees at 8 bases. The sequenced sample was peripheral blood. The origin of this receptor is a woman over 75 with acute or convalescent COVID-19. The CDR3 DNA follows: TGTGCCAGCAGATCCGCAGGGGGCGCGAGGTTCGTTCAGCCCCAGCATTTT. Its protein product is CASRSAGGARFVQPQHF. The whole variable domain, remainder taken from reference TRBV7-8 and TRBJ1-5, is GAGVSQSPRYKVAKRGQDVALRCDPISGHVSLFWYQQALGQGPEFLTYFQNEAQLDKSGLPSDRFFAERPEGSVSTLKIQRTQQEDSAVYLCASRSAGGARFVQPQHFGDGTRLSIL.